Listed below are T cell receptor beta chains from one sample, sequenced in a study of T cell changes during pregnancy in multiple sclerosis. Some clones are missing from TCRdb's copy, which holds only in-frame ones; the method was immunoSEQ multiplex PCR. Here the sample spans 130,000 or so clones, 90% to 98% being singletons. The input for sequencing was peripheral blood, taken after pregnancy. Receptors originate from a female donor with multiple sclerosis, enrolled in a pregnancy study. Both conserved end residues are part of each CDR3. D genes are given only for firm matches.

j_call v_call d_call cdr3_aa
TRBJ1-1 TRBV5-4 TRBD1 CASSPTGGVNTEAFF
TRBJ2-1 TRBV6-6 TRBD2 CASSNPTSGKQFF
TRBJ1-2 TRBV7-9 TRBD1 CASSSTGYLGYTF
TRBJ2-7 TRBV25-1 TRBD1 CASSPGTGLLEQYF
TRBJ2-2 TRBV5-1 TRBD1 CASSLGTGTGELFF
TRBJ2-1 TRBV12-1 NA CASTDREIGASDNEQFF
TRBJ2-1 TRBV9 TRBD2 CASRSGSSNEQFF
TRBJ1-2 TRBV28 NA CASSFRGFGYGYTF
TRBJ1-1 TRBV5-4 TRBD1 CASSSYPGQGNTEAFF
TRBJ2-1 TRBV5-6 TRBD2 CASSWGTSGRLLYNEQFF
TRBJ1-4 TRBV28 TRBD1 CASREQGAGEKLFF
TRBJ2-7 TRBV6-5 NA CASSRSPGYEQYF
TRBJ1-2 TRBV19 TRBD1 CASSDRGQLPRSGYGYTF
TRBJ1-4 TRBV5-1 NA CASSKGSNEKLFF
TRBJ2-4 TRBV5-4 TRBD2 CASSPGLAGAGAKNIQYF
TRBJ1-4 TRBV4-1 NA CASSQEWGGYEKLFF
TRBJ2-6 TRBV19 TRBD2 CASSMVAGGRSGANVLTF
TRBJ2-2 TRBV28 NA CASRTVLGGGELFF
TRBJ1-4 TRBV6-1 NA CASSVIGITNEKLFF
TRBJ2-1 TRBV19 TRBD2 CASSIVAGLAGTTTPVRSYNEQFF
TRBJ2-1 TRBV4-1 NA CASSRISVSSYNEQFF
TRBJ1-5 TRBV4-1 NA CASSQEPGVARRPQHF
TRBJ1-4 TRBV7-9 NA CASSTTYQGRTNEKLFF
TRBJ2-4 TRBV2 TRBD1 CASSEFRQGGNIQYF